A single sample gave rise to the 12 T cell receptor beta chains below, sequenced in a study of early T cells in non-severe SARS-CoV-2 infection (dated by TCRdb to the early 2020s). Receptor amplification or capture employed 5' RACE. Sequencing took place on a NextSeq 500. The public reads were reanalyzed by TCRdb: fastp trimming at Q25, MiXCR alignment, in-frame beta chains only. One record per CDR3 amino acid sequence lists the most common genes and DNA. The sample data list fewer than 100,000 distinct CDR3 sequences, and 10% to 15% of these were observed just once. Roughly 3.1% of the sample goes to the ten largest clones. Input material: whole blood. The receptor set was obtained from an adult who was a healthcare worker with PCR-confirmed SARS-CoV-2 infection or an uninfected control (not recorded which).

In this sample, this clonotype turned up a few times. This sequence joins TRBV30 and TRBJ2-5; the match to TRBD1 covers 7 bases. After removal of 3 bases from V and 5 bases from J, the junction contained 9 bases not matched to a gene. The CDR3 loop spans 14 amino acids. From germline, CDR1 is GTSNPN and CDR2 SVGIG (reference sequence). CDR3 sequence (DNA): TGTGCCTGGAGGGGCAGAAGGGGGCTGGAGACCCAGTACTTC. Protein product: CAWRGRRGLETQYF.

V gene TRBV9 combines with J gene TRBJ2-1, with D unclear. V lost 4 bases and J lost 0, with 14 bases in between. Looked up from germline, CDR1 is SGDLS and CDR2 is YYNGEE. The length of the CDR3 is 16 residues. The CDR3 reads CASSFVETSSYNEQFF. As DNA, the CDR3 is TGTGCCAGCAGCTTCGTGGAGACCAGCTCCTACAATGAGCAGTTCTTC.

This clonotype came up a few times. The V call is TRBV28, the J call TRBJ2-7; no clear D gene. V was pared by 7 bases and J by 6 bases, with 10 bases between. The CDR3 contains 11 residues. Germline CDR1 reads MDHEN; CDR2 reads SYDVKM. The CDR3 DNA follows: TGTGCCAGCACCAGTGGGTTCGAGCAGTACTTC. It is translated as CASTSGFEQYF. Filled out from reference TRBV28 and TRBJ2-7, the complete variable domain reads DVKVTQSSRYLVKRTGEKVFLECVQDMDHENMFWYRQDPGLGLRLIYFSYDVKMKEKGDIPEGYSVSREKKERFSLILESASTNQTSMYLCASTSGFEQYFGPGTRLTVT.

V and J are TRBV5-1 and TRBJ2-3, with TRBD2 identical over 7 bases. The length of the CDR3 is 14 residues. CDR1 and CDR2 (germline): SGHRS, YFSETQ. The ends lost 4 bases at V and 3 bases at J; junction bases unmatched: 5. In DNA, the CDR3 is TGCGCCAGCAGCCTAGGACTAGTAACAGATACGCAGTATTTT. Its protein is CASSLGLVTDTQYF.

V usage is TRBV20-1 and J usage is TRBJ2-7, with 8 bases lining up with TRBD2. CDR1 is DFQATT, CDR2 SNEGSKA, per germline (reference sequence). J was trimmed by 2 bases and V by 1 base; bases with no gene match: 4. The CDR3 consists of 14 residues. Here the CDR3 DNA reads TGCAGTGCTAGAGGCGTAGCGGGAACCTACGAGCAGTACTTC. It encodes CSARGVAGTYEQYF.

As concerns this clonotype: This may be a read error, as it is one base from a much larger clone. This CDR3 is CASSLAAPLGGCGYTF. The CDR3 DNA follows: TGCGCCAGCAGCTTGGCGGCTCCTCTTGGTGGCTGTGGCTACACCTTC. This chain joins TRBV5-1 and TRBJ1-2, with D hard to call. V lost 0 bases, J lost 7 bases, and 19 bases lay in between. Germline V gives CDR1 SGHRS, CDR2 YFSETQ. The CDR3 totals 16 residues.

At least ten counts were recorded for this clonotype. The rearrangement joins TRBV23-1 to TRBJ2-1; D may be TRBD1 or TRBD2 (7 bases each). TRBV23-1 is identified as an open reading frame with a role that is uncertain. The CDR3 contains 18 residues. Trimming took off 0 bases at V and 7 bases at J, with 22 bases between the two ends. CDR3 DNA sequence: TGCGCCAGCAGTCAATCGGGGCGACGGGACAGCGGGGAGAATGAGCAGTTCTTC. It translates to CASSQSGRRDSGENEQFF.

This clonotype was counted at least ten times. V usage is TRBV28 and J usage is TRBJ2-3; the D is unclear. Trimming left V 3 bases short and J 0 bases short, with 7 bases between. The germline gives CDR1 MDHEN, CDR2 SYDVKM. The CDR3 has 14 residues. CDR3 sequence reads: CASSFRTSTDTQYF. CDR3 nucleotides: TGTGCCAGCAGTTTCCGGACCAGCACAGATACGCAGTATTTT.

This clonotype came up a few times. The V gene is TRBV20-1, the J gene TRBJ1-1; possible D gene TRBD1, 5 bases. Looked up from germline, CDR1 is DFQATT and CDR2 is SNEGSKA (reference sequence). The CDR3 sequence is 13 residues long. Trimming pared 5 bases from V and 1 base from J, leaving 11 bases between. Here the CDR3 DNA reads TGCAGTGCTGTAACGGGGGGGAACACTGAAGCTTTCTTT. Protein sequence: CSAVTGGNTEAFF.

CDR3 region: CASSPSFGEQYF. The CDR3 DNA reads as TGTGCCAGCAGCCCCTCCTTCGGAGAGCAGTACTTC. The rearrangement joins TRBV7-2 to TRBJ2-7, with no clear D. CDR3 length: 12 amino acids. V was trimmed by 5 bases and J by 7 bases, leaving 12 bases between them. CDR1 and CDR2 from the germline V gene are SGHTA and FQGNSA.

This clonotype has just one count. The J gene is TRBJ2-2, the V gene TRBV30; D gene ambiguous. The germline V and J ends were trimmed by 3 bases and 7 bases, with 6 bases remaining between them. Germline CDR1 GTSNPN, CDR2 SVGIG (reference sequence). The CDR3 is 11 amino acids. This chain's CDR3 is CAWRHIGELFF. The CDR3 DNA is TGTGCCTGGAGGCATATCGGGGAGCTGTTTTTT.

This clonotype was recorded once. The chain links TRBV20-1 to TRBJ2-5, with 9 bases identical to TRBD2. With V trimmed by 1 base and J by 2 bases, 2 bases remained unmatched. The CDR3 contains 14 residues. Germline V gives CDR1 DFQATT, CDR2 SNEGSKA (reference sequence). Here the CDR3 DNA reads TGCAGTGCTAGAGGTCTAGCGGGGCAAGAGACCCAGTACTTC. Protein product: CSARGLAGQETQYF.